The clone carrying this T cell receptor (beta chain) was counted many times. The study enrolled patients aged 18 to 65 with newly diagnosed hyperthyroidism of under 2 months' duration. This specimen belongs to a study of T cells in Graves' hyperthyroidism and ophthalmopathy. V was clipped by 5 bases and J by 3 bases, with 18 bases between them. CDR3 length equals 16 residues. CDR1 and CDR2 (germline): SGHAT, FQNNGV. It was RNA transcripts that yielded the amplified TCR beta CDR3 regions. The primer set for the first-round RT-PCR of the TCR CDR3 was HTBI. TCRdb passed the multiplex PCR reads through MiXCR, listing each CDR3 protein once. The sample consists of about 360,000 distinct CDR3 sequences, roughly an eighth of them appearing once.

The specimen sequenced was blood. The origin of this receptor is a woman aged 18-35 years with Graves' hyperthyroidism. The J gene is TRBJ2-3, the V gene TRBV11-2; D is unresolved. The CDR3 loop is CASSAAPRLFTDTQYF. CDR3 nucleotide sequence: TGTGCCAGCAGCGCAGCCCCTCGACTTTTTACAGATACGCAGTATTTT. The whole variable domain, remainder taken from reference TRBV11-2 and TRBJ2-3, is EAGVAQSPRYKIIEKRQSVAFWCNPISGHATLYWYQQILGQGPKLLIQFQNNGVVDDSQLPKDRFSAERLKGVDSTLKIQPAKLEDSAVYLCASSAAPRLFTDTQYFGPGTRLTVL.